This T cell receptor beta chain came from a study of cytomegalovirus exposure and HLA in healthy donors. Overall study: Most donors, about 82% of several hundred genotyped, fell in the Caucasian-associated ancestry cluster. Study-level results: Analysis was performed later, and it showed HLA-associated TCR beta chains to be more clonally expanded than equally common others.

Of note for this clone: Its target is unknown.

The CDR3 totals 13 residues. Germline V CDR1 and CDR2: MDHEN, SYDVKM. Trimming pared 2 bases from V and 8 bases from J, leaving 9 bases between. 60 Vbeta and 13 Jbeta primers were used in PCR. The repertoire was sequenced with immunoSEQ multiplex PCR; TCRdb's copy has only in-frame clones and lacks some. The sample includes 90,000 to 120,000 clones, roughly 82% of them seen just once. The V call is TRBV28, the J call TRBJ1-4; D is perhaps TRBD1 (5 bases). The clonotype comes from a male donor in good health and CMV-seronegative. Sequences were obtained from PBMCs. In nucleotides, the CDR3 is TGTGCCAGCAGTTTAGGAGGGGACGAAAAACTGTTTTTT. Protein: CASSLGGDEKLFF.